The next 32 T cell receptor beta chains were all read from a single sample in a study of blood T cell repertoires in COVID-19. The table came from immunoSEQ multiplex PCR; TCRdb's copy has only in-frame clones and leaves some out. The repertoire includes 55,000 to 65,000 clones, roughly 93% of them detected once, and roughly 1.7% sits in the top ten. The sample comprised peripheral blood. The receptors here all came from a human donor in a cohort sampled during active COVID-19.

This rearrangement joins TRBV6-1 to TRBJ2-7, with D possibly being TRBD1 (5 bases). CDR3 length: 11 amino acids. Germline V gene data show CDR1 as MNHNS and CDR2 as SASEGT. The V end was cut by 0 bases, the J end by 12 bases, with 9 bases between. The CDR3 DNA is TGTGCCAGCAGTGAAGCTAGGGGCCCGTACTTC. Protein product: CASSEARGPYF.

The V and J genes are TRBV6-5 and TRBJ1-1, with D perhaps matching TRBD1 (6 bases). The CDR3 contains 14 residues. Germline V gives CDR1 MNHEY, CDR2 SVGAGI. The V and J ends lost 6 bases and 7 bases respectively, with 18 bases between them. The chain's CDR3 is CASRPPGQRIEAFF. The CDR3 bases are TGTGCCAGCAGACCTCCTGGACAGAGAATTGAAGCTTTCTTT.

This chain's CDR3 is CASSLGTSGSRSFLREQYF. The CDR3 coding sequence is TGTGCCAGCAGTTTAGGGACTAGCGGGAGTAGGAGCTTTCTGCGCGAGCAGTACTTC. The chain links TRBV28 to TRBJ2-7, with 14 positions matching TRBD2. Unmatched junction bases numbered 15, after V lost 2 bases and J lost 6 bases. The CDR3 covers 19 residues. CDR1 is MDHEN and CDR2 is SYDVKM in the germline V gene. Filled out from reference TRBV28 and TRBJ2-7, the complete variable domain reads DVKVTQSSRYLVKRTGEKVFLECVQDMDHENMFWYRQDPGLGLRLIYFSYDVKMKEKGDIPEGYSVSREKKERFSLILESASTNQTSMYLCASSLGTSGSRSFLREQYFGPGTRLTVT.

The genes are TRBV19 and TRBJ2-1, with 9 bases identical to TRBD2. The CDR3 contains 16 residues. J was trimmed by 8 bases and V by 2 bases; bases with no gene match: 10. Germline loops: CDR1 LNHDA, CDR2 SQIVND (reference sequence). The CDR3 protein is CASSIWGGRGIDEQFF. The CDR3 DNA is TGTGCCAGTAGTATATGGGGCGGGAGGGGTATAGATGAGCAGTTCTTC.

The J gene is TRBJ2-1, the V gene TRBV24-1; 12 nucleotides agree with TRBD2. Germline CDR1 KGHDR, CDR2 SFDVKD. The V and J ends lost 4 bases and 3 bases, in that order; junction bases with no gene match: 3. The CDR3 is 16 residues long. The CDR3 DNA sequence: TGTGCCACCAGTGAAACTAGCGGGAGGAGCTACAATGAGCAGTTCTTC. This encodes CATSETSGRSYNEQFF.

J is TRBJ1-1 and V is TRBV7-8; no clear D gene. The length of the CDR3 is 13 residues. Deletions cut 2 bases from V and 1 base from J, with 5 bases between. CDR1 is SGHVS, CDR2 FQNEAQ, per germline. The CDR3 coding sequence is TGTGCCAGCAGCTTACATCAGAACACTGAAGCTTTCTTT. Translating it yields CASSLHQNTEAFF.

This chain joins TRBV19 and TRBJ1-2; D is unclear. Trimming left V 0 bases short and J 6 bases short, with 11 bases between. Per germline, CDR1 LNHDA and CDR2 SQIVND (reference sequence). CDR3 length equals 14 residues. The CDR3 nucleotides are TGTGCCAGTAGTATAGATGCCTTCCCTAATGGCTACACCTTC. Protein sequence: CASSIDAFPNGYTF.

The chain couples TRBV5-1 to TRBJ2-7, with 12 bases lining up with TRBD2. The CDR3 sequence is 17 residues long. The germline gives CDR1 SGHRS, CDR2 YFSETQ. The ends lost 3 bases at V and 2 bases at J; junction bases unmatched: 9. CDR3 residues: CASSSVTSGSRTYEQYF. For the CDR3, the DNA is TGCGCCAGCAGCTCGGTGACTAGCGGGAGTAGAACCTACGAGCAGTACTTC.

Points on this clone: An end of the junction differs from the germline gene, which may be a read error. V gene TRBV14 combines with J gene TRBJ2-7; 7 bases agree with TRBD1. Germline-derived CDR1 and CDR2 are SGHDN and FVKESK. The CDR3 covers 15 residues. CDR3 protein: CASNQMTGSDHEQYF. CDR3 DNA: TGTGCCAGCAACCAAATGACAGGGAGCGACCACGAGCAGTACTTC.

V usage is TRBV27 and J usage is TRBJ2-3, with D possibly TRBD1 on 6 matching bases. This CDR3 has 14 amino acids. Germline CDR1 MNHEY, CDR2 SMNVEV (reference sequence). Trimming cost V 5 bases and J 1 base, with 10 bases left between them. The CDR3 sequence is CASSPRQGTDTQYF. The DNA for the CDR3 is TGTGCCAGCAGTCCCCGACAGGGCACAGATACGCAGTATTTT.

The genes are TRBV5-8 and TRBJ2-2; D call uncertain. Germline V gives CDR1 SGHTS, CDR2 YDEGEE. V was shortened by 5 bases and J by 0 bases, with 14 bases between the two germline ends. The CDR3 runs to 16 residues. CDR3 amino acids: CASRKAKRTNTGELFF. The CDR3 DNA follows: TGTGCCAGCAGGAAGGCCAAGAGGACGAACACCGGGGAGCTGTTTTTT.

J is TRBJ2-7 and V is TRBV28; the D gene is possibly TRBD1 (6 bases). CDR3 length: 12 residues. Trimming took 6 bases from V and 2 from J, leaving 8 bases between them. CDR1 MDHEN and CDR2 SYDVKM come from the germline V gene. CDR3 region: CASRDRTYEQYF. The CDR3 nucleotides read TGTGCCAGCAGGGACAGAACCTACGAGCAGTACTTC.

This chain uses TRBV6-4 with TRBJ1-1; D gene unclear. The V and J ends lost 4 bases and 4 bases respectively, with 10 bases between them. From germline, CDR1 is MRHNA and CDR2 SNTAGT. The CDR3 has 13 amino acids. The DNA for the CDR3 is TGTGCCAGCAGTGGCTCGAGGAGCACTGAAGCTTTCTTT. It translates to CASSGSRSTEAFF.

This clone was seen once. This chain connects TRBV28 to TRBJ2-5; possibly TRBD1 for D (5 bases). Between the trimmed V and J ends, which lost 6 bases and 0 bases, there was a span of 11 bases. The CDR3 sequence is 14 residues long. From germline, CDR1 is MDHEN and CDR2 SYDVKM. The chain's CDR3 is CASSRAGNQETQYF. CDR3 in DNA: TGTGCCAGCAGCAGGGCAGGAAACCAAGAGACCCAGTACTTC.

The V gene is TRBV7-2, the J gene TRBJ2-2; 11 bases match TRBD1. CDR3 length: 15 amino acids. J gave up 6 bases and V 8 bases, and 8 bases lay outside the gene matches. Per germline, CDR1 SGHTA and CDR2 FQGNSA. CDR3: CASERGQGAAGELFF. In DNA form, the CDR3 reads TGTGCCAGCGAGAGAGGACAGGGGGCCGCCGGGGAGCTGTTTTTT.

V is TRBV6-2 or TRBV6-3 and J is TRBJ2-3; 11 bases line up with TRBD2. Germline CDR1 and CDR2: MNHEY and SVGEGT. This CDR3 comprises 15 residues. Unmatched junction bases numbered 3, after V lost 2 bases and J lost 5 bases. CDR3 sequence: CASSYLAGGIDTQYF. The CDR3 DNA follows: TGTGCCAGCAGTTACCTAGCGGGAGGAATAGATACGCAGTATTTT.

The chain links TRBV6-2 or TRBV6-3 to TRBJ2-7, with TRBD1 matching over 7 bases. Germline CDR1 is MNHEY and CDR2 is SVGEGT. CDR3 size: 14 residues. V was pared by 0 bases and J by 4 bases, with 3 bases of the junction left unmatched. CDR3 amino acids: CASSYSRGRYEQYF. DNA for the CDR3: TGTGCCAGCAGTTACTCAAGGGGGCGGTACGAGCAGTACTTC.

This chain uses TRBV5-4 with TRBJ2-3; 9 bases match TRBD2. The germline V gene has CDR1 SGHNT and CDR2 YYREEE (reference sequence). Trimming at V came to 4 bases and at J to 0 bases, leaving 3 bases not matched to a gene. The CDR3 is made up of 15 amino acids. CDR3 DNA sequence: TGTGCCAGCAGCCCCCTAGCGGGAAGCACAGATACGCAGTATTTT. Translated: CASSPLAGSTDTQYF.

As DNA, the CDR3 is TGTGCCAGCAGTCCCAGGACAGGGAGGCCGGGGGGCTACACCTTC. It codes for CASSPRTGRPGGYTF. This chain joins TRBV28 and TRBJ1-2; 8 nucleotides match TRBD1. J lost 8 bases, V lost 5 bases, and 13 bases had no gene match. CDR1 is MDHEN and CDR2 is SYDVKM in the germline V gene. There are 15 residues in the CDR3.

V gene TRBV21-1 combines with J gene TRBJ1-1; the D call in the table, TRBD1, was not verified against the DNA. TRBV21-1 is a pseudogene. This CDR3 is built from 13 residues. DNA for the CDR3: TGTGCCAGCACTCCAGGGCCGAACACTGAAGCTTTCTTT. It specifies CASTPGPNTEAFF.

The gene calls are TRBV7-2 and TRBJ1-5; TRBD1 might be the D (6 bases). V lost 2 bases and J 7 bases, leaving 18 bases between the germline ends. CDR3 length equals 16 residues. Germline CDR1 SGHTA, CDR2 FQGNSA. CDR3 residues: CASSLPPLSGEQPQHF. In nucleotides, the CDR3 is TGTGCCAGCAGCTTACCGCCTCTATCAGGGGAACAGCCCCAGCATTTT.

V is TRBV4-1 and J is TRBJ1-2, with 7 nucleotides matching TRBD1. The CDR3 extends over 15 amino acids. Germline V CDR1 and CDR2: MGHRA, YSYEKL. J was trimmed by 2 bases and V by 4 bases; bases with no gene match: 7. CDR3 sequence: CASSPRQGLNYGYTF. DNA for the CDR3: TGCGCCAGCAGCCCCCGACAGGGCCTCAACTATGGCTACACCTTC.

The chain recombines TRBV25-1 with TRBJ1-2, with 8 positions matching TRBD1. The ends lost 6 bases at V and 3 bases at J; junction bases unmatched: 6. Germline V gene sequence: CDR1 MGHDK, CDR2 SYGVNS. The CDR3 length is 14 residues. The CDR3 spells CASSPRQGYYGYTF. The CDR3 DNA sequence: TGTGCCAGCAGCCCCCGACAGGGGTACTATGGCTACACCTTC.

The rearrangement links TRBV20-1 to TRBJ2-7; no clear D. Germline V gene data show CDR1 as DFQATT and CDR2 as SNEGSKA (reference sequence). Trimming took 7 bases from V and 2 from J, leaving 9 bases between them. The CDR3 extends over 11 amino acids. CDR3 residues: CSVAETYEQYF. DNA of the CDR3: TGCAGTGTCGCGGAAACCTACGAGCAGTACTTC.

The J gene is TRBJ2-7, the V gene TRBV7-2, with D uncertain. This CDR3 region has 15 residues. CDR1 is SGHTA and CDR2 is FQGNSA in the germline V gene. The germline V and J ends were trimmed by 1 base and 2 bases, with 12 bases remaining between them. In nucleotides, the CDR3 is TGTGCCAGCAGCTTAGTTAGTACCCGGGCCTACGAGCAGTACTTC. Translating gives CASSLVSTRAYEQYF.

The rearrangement joins TRBV28 to TRBJ1-5, with D perhaps matching TRBD1 (6 bases). There are 15 residues in the CDR3. Trimming took off 7 bases at V and 4 bases at J, with 17 bases between the two ends. Germline V gives CDR1 MDHEN, CDR2 SYDVKM. The CDR3 loop reads CASMRGGAGNQPQHF. Written as DNA, the CDR3 is TGTGCCAGCATGAGGGGGGGCGCGGGGAATCAGCCCCAGCATTTT.

J is TRBJ2-7 and V is TRBV18, with 8 bases matching TRBD1. The CDR3 covers 14 residues. The trim removed 2 bases at V and 3 bases at J, leaving 3 bases unmatched. Germline CDR1 KGHSH, CDR2 LQKENI. The CDR3 reads CASSPRTGNYEQYF. In DNA, the CDR3 is TGTGCCAGCTCACCAAGGACAGGGAACTACGAGCAGTACTTC.

In its sample, this clone was seen once. The genes are TRBV28 and TRBJ1-1; 7 bases fit TRBD1. The length of the CDR3 is 12 residues. Germline V gene lookup returns CDR1 MDHEN and CDR2 SYDVKM. J was trimmed by 9 bases and V by 8 bases; bases with no gene match: 9. CDR3 sequence reads: CASGTGDMKAFF. In DNA, the CDR3 is TGTGCCAGCGGTACAGGGGATATGAAAGCTTTCTTT.

The rearrangement joins TRBV29-1 to TRBJ2-5; the D is unclear. The CDR3 length is 10 residues. Germline values: CDR1 SQVTM, CDR2 ANQGSEA. V dropped 6 bases and J dropped 2 bases, with 4 bases sitting between them. This CDR3 reads CSVLQETQYF. Written as DNA, the CDR3 is TGCAGCGTCCTACAAGAGACCCAGTACTTC.

The J gene is TRBJ2-1, the V gene TRBV7-2; possibly TRBD2 for D (6 bases). V gave up 7 bases and J gave up 7 bases, with 14 bases separating them. The CDR3 runs 13 residues. Germline assignment: CDR1 SGHTA and CDR2 FQGNSA. CDR3 region: CASTFGTRNEQFF. The CDR3 coding sequence is TGTGCCAGCACCTTTGGGACTCGGAATGAGCAGTTCTTC.

J is TRBJ1-1 and V is TRBV28, with TRBD1 as a possible D gene (5 bases). Trimming took off 6 bases at V and 3 bases at J, with 32 bases between the two ends. Germline V lookup: CDR1 MDHEN, CDR2 SYDVKM. The CDR3 sequence is 20 residues long. In nucleotides, the CDR3 is TGTGCCAGCAGATGGAGACGACCTGCAGGGTTTTTTAGGGAGGACACTGAAGCTTTCTTT. It encodes CASRWRRPAGFFREDTEAFF.

The chain joins TRBV5-1 to TRBJ2-5; D might be TRBD1 (6 bases). Trimming cost V 0 bases and J 6 bases, with 12 bases left between them. Germline assignment: CDR1 SGHRS and CDR2 YFSETQ. The CDR3 is 14 amino acids. CDR3 loop: CASSLGTGIQTQYF. The CDR3 coding sequence is TGCGCCAGCAGCTTGGGAACAGGGATTCAGACCCAGTACTTC. The full variable domain, its missing parts supplied by reference TRBV5-1 and TRBJ2-5, is KAGVTQTPRYLIKTRGQQVTLSCSPISGHRSVSWYQQTPGQGLQFLFEYFSETQRNKGNFPGRFSGRQFSNSRSEMNVSTLELGDSALYLCASSLGTGIQTQYFGPGTRLLVL.